This record covers a single T cell receptor (beta chain). This sample stems from a study of blood T cell repertoires in COVID-19. Whole-study context: Whether acute or convalescent, the COVID-19 samples came from the United States, Italy and Spain. The analysed material was cDNA or gDNA that came from T cells, B-cell-depleted T cells, or PBMCs.

The CDR3 spans 16 residues. Looked up from germline, CDR1 is SGHDN and CDR2 is FVKESK. The J segment lost 2 bases and the V segment lost 0 bases, leaving 5 bases of the junction unmatched. The method was immunoSEQ multiplex PCR; TCRdb's version includes in-frame clones alone and lacks a portion of them. Of 150,000 or so clones listed, roughly 84% were seen once; the top ten hold about 1.2%. This sequence was found in a man in his fifties or sixties who had recovered from COVID-19. Specimen: peripheral blood. The V gene is TRBV14, the J gene TRBJ2-3; TRBD1 matches 7 bases. The CDR3: CASSQEQGQVTDTQYF. CDR3 in DNA: TGTGCCAGCAGCCAAGAACAGGGGCAGGTCACAGATACGCAGTATTTT.